Here is one TCR beta chain with its context. The CDR3 contains 17 residues. V gave up 4 bases and J gave up 2 bases; unmatched junction bases: 5. CDR1 and CDR2 from the germline V gene are SGDLS and YYNGEE. In each case, RNA was isolated and then reverse transcribed into cDNA as the sequencing template. Using immunoSEQ multiplex PCR, the repertoire was profiled, and TCRdb retains in-frame clones only, with some absent. The sample contains 110,000 to 150,000 clones, nearly 55% of which appear only once. The data are from a study of CD8+ T cells in alopecia areata. Study information: Tofacitinib therapy lasting 6 to 18 months was followed by 6 months off drug.

Regarding treatment: oral pan-JAK inhibitor, 5-10 mg twice daily. The specimen comprised CD8+ T cells sorted from blood, sampled at week 4, from a patient treated with tofacitinib. The chain couples TRBV9 to TRBJ2-2; 13 positions agree with TRBD2. The receptor comes from a human donor with alopecia areata. CDR3 sequence (DNA): TGTGCCAGCAGCTCTTGGACTAGCGGGGGTAACACCGGGGAGCTGTTTTTT. It is translated as CASSSWTSGGNTGELFF.